A selection of T cell receptor beta chains follows, all from one sample in a study of cytomegalovirus exposure and HLA in healthy donors. Generated by immunoSEQ multiplex PCR, the TCRdb table keeps only in-frame clones and is missing some. The sample lists approximately 120,000 clones, roughly 68% seen once, with 4% to 4.5% in the top ten. Sequencing input: PBMCs. These receptors came from a woman aged 45-65 years in good health and CMV-seropositive. Each CDR3 is given with its conserved first and last residue. Fields, in order: J gene, V gene, CDR3 protein.

j_gene: TRBJ2-3
v_gene: TRBV7-2
CDR3aa: CASSWGWRGPVDTQYF

j_gene: -
v_gene: TRBV7-9
CDR3aa: CASSRDFRGEQYF

j_gene: TRBJ1-2
v_gene: TRBV28
CDR3aa: CASRSGVTYGYTF

j_gene: TRBJ2-2
v_gene: TRBV5-1
CDR3aa: CASSFGGRVTGELFF

j_gene: TRBJ1-2
v_gene: TRBV25-1
CDR3aa: CASRSTGVFYGYTF

j_gene: TRBJ2-6
v_gene: TRBV18
CDR3aa: CASSPPGKGDSGANVLTF

j_gene: TRBJ2-2
v_gene: TRBV6-5
CDR3aa: CASSSHPRRQTGELFF

j_gene: TRBJ2-1
v_gene: TRBV10-3
CDR3aa: CAISSTSGGYNEQFF

j_gene: TRBJ1-2
v_gene: TRBV7-2
CDR3aa: CASSLVAGNDYGYTF

j_gene: TRBJ1-2
v_gene: TRBV13
CDR3aa: CASRPTNYGYTF